These 17 T cell receptor beta chains originate from one sample sequenced in a study of beta chain features in type 1 diabetes. Study-level findings and limits: All four CD4+ subsets of Type 1 diabetes patients contained TCRB CDR3s that were moderately but significantly shorter.

Expressed TCRB transcripts were sequenced because the entire RNA isolate underwent reverse transcription. Measured with immunoSEQ multiplex PCR; TCRdb has only the in-frame clones, and not every one. The sample holds around 300,000 clones, approximately 16% seen once. These receptors' targets are unknown. Sample: naive CD4+ T cells from blood. Receptors were obtained from a man aged 18 to 35 with type 1 diabetes.

This clone was picked up one time. V is TRBV2 and J is TRBJ2-3; D perhaps matches TRBD1 (6 bases). The CDR3 has 14 residues. CDR1 is SNHLY and CDR2 is FYNNEI in the germline V gene. The V and J ends lost 6 bases and 0 bases respectively, with 10 bases between them. Written as DNA, the CDR3 is TGTGCCAGCAGGATAACAGGGAGCACAGATACGCAGTATTTT. This gives the protein CASRITGSTDTQYF.

This sequence joins TRBV5-4 and TRBJ2-3, with D hard to call. The ends were cut back, 4 bases at V and 10 bases at J, with 13 bases in the middle. The germline gives CDR1 SGHNT, CDR2 YYREEE (reference sequence). There are 12 residues in the CDR3. The CDR3 reads CASSRPSVPQYF. For the CDR3, the DNA is TGTGCCAGCAGCCGTCCCTCAGTGCCGCAGTATTTT.

The table lists this clone with a few counts. The rearrangement links TRBV7-2 to TRBJ2-3; 11 bases agree with TRBD2. Germline CDR1 is SGHTA and CDR2 is FQGNSA. V lost 3 bases, J lost 4 bases, and 12 bases stayed unmatched. This CDR3 has 18 residues. The chain's CDR3 is CASSFPSSGGTFADTQYF. CDR3 nucleotide sequence: TGTGCCAGCAGCTTCCCCTCTAGCGGGGGGACGTTCGCAGATACGCAGTATTTT.

This clone turned up a few times. The gene calls are TRBV5-4 and TRBJ2-7, with 10 bases fitting TRBD2. V trimming: 2 bases; J trimming: 4 bases; junction bases outside the gene matches: 3. Per the germline V gene, CDR1 is SGHNT and CDR2 is YYREEE (reference sequence). CDR3 size: 14 residues. The CDR3: CASSFGTSAYEQYF. CDR3 coding DNA: TGTGCCAGCAGCTTCGGGACTAGCGCGTACGAGCAGTACTTC.

CDR3 sequence (DNA): TGTGCTAGTGCGGGTAGCGGGGACTACAATGAGCAGTTCTTC. Translating gives CASAGSGDYNEQFF. V and J are TRBV12-5 and TRBJ2-1; 8 nucleotides line up with TRBD2. CDR1 is LGHNT and CDR2 is FRNRAP in the germline V gene. The ends lost 7 bases at V and 3 bases at J; junction bases unmatched: 5. The CDR3 is made up of 14 amino acids.

The rearrangement links TRBV5-1 to TRBJ2-7; 10 nucleotides align to TRBD1. J was trimmed by 0 bases and V by 4 bases; bases with no gene match: 4. The CDR3 consists of 15 residues. The germline CDR1 and CDR2 sequences are SGHRS and YFSETQ. CDR3 DNA sequence: TGCGCCAGCAGCCTGGGACAGGGGAGCTCCTACGAGCAGTACTTC. Its translation: CASSLGQGSSYEQYF.

The sample holds a few counts of this clone. The CDR3 DNA follows: TGTGCCAGCAGCCTGATACGACAGGGAGAAACTGAAGCTTTCTTT. Its translation: CASSLIRQGETEAFF. The chain couples TRBV7-2 to TRBJ1-1, with TRBD1 matching 7 bases. The length of the CDR3 is 15 residues. From germline, CDR1 is SGHTA and CDR2 FQGNSA. Trimming cost V 5 bases and J 5 bases; bases outside gene matches: 11.

This clone occurred a few times. This chain connects TRBV6-5 to TRBJ2-7, with D maybe TRBD2 (6 bases). The CDR3 spans 14 residues. Trimming took 7 bases from V and 2 from J, leaving 15 bases between them. Germline CDR1 MNHEY, CDR2 SVGAGI. CDR3 coding DNA: TGTGCCAGCAACACCGGGACTCGGACCTACGAGCAGTACTTC. Its translation is CASNTGTRTYEQYF.

This chain joins TRBV30 and TRBJ2-3; 12 bases map to TRBD2. The germline CDR1 and CDR2 sequences are GTSNPN and SVGIG (reference sequence). After removal of 2 bases from V and 2 bases from J, the junction contained 8 bases not matched to a gene. CDR3 length: 17 amino acids. CDR3 sequence reads: CAWSTLRTSGVTDTQYF. The CDR3 coding sequence is TGTGCCTGGAGTACGCTAAGGACTAGCGGGGTCACAGATACGCAGTATTTT.

V usage is TRBV5-4 and J usage is TRBJ2-7; D perhaps matches TRBD2 (6 bases). V shed 4 bases and J shed 5 bases, with 10 bases lying between them. The CDR3 is 12 residues long. Germline V gives CDR1 SGHNT, CDR2 YYREEE (reference sequence). For the CDR3, the DNA is TGTGCCAGCAGCGTGGACTACCACGAGCAGTACTTC. As protein: CASSVDYHEQYF.

This clone has just a few counts. The J gene is TRBJ2-5, the V gene TRBV28; TRBD2 agrees at 8 bases. Trimming at V came to 6 bases and at J to 5 bases, leaving 5 bases not matched to a gene. Germline lookup yields CDR1 MDHEN and CDR2 SYDVKM. CDR3 length equals 13 residues. The CDR3 bases are TGTGCCAGCAGAGCGGGAGCCGAGGAGACCCAGTACTTC. Protein: CASRAGAEETQYF.

This clone was found a few times. The chain joins TRBV29-1 to TRBJ2-5, with TRBD2 identical over 8 bases. The junction had 13 bases not matched to a gene; V was cut back by 8 bases and J by 2 bases. The CDR3 runs 15 residues. Looked up from germline, CDR1 is SQVTM and CDR2 is ANQGSEA. In nucleotides, the CDR3 is TGCAGCTCCCTACCGGGAGGGGGAAGTCAAGAGACCCAGTACTTC. It codes for CSSLPGGGSQETQYF.

The chain combines TRBV5-1 with TRBJ2-5; D is unresolved. Trimming left V 2 bases short and J 2 bases short, with 7 bases between. This CDR3 is built from 13 residues. The germline V gene encodes CDR1 SGHRS and CDR2 YFSETQ. Here the CDR3 DNA reads TGCGCCAGCAGCTTTTCTTTGCAAGAGACCCAGTACTTC. This sequence encodes CASSFSLQETQYF. Together with reference TRBV5-1 and TRBJ2-5, the CDR3 gives the full variable domain: KAGVTQTPRYLIKTRGQQVTLSCSPISGHRSVSWYQQTPGQGLQFLFEYFSETQRNKGNFPGRFSGRQFSNSRSEMNVSTLELGDSALYLCASSFSLQETQYFGPGTRLLVL.

This clone came up a few times. This chain connects TRBV4-2 to TRBJ2-1; tentatively, D is TRBD1 (5 bases). CDR1 and CDR2 from the germline V gene are LGHNA and YNFKEQ. The CDR3 length is 16 residues. V dropped 1 base and J dropped 0 bases, with 10 bases sitting between them. CDR3 sequence (DNA): TGTGCCAGCAGCCAAGGGGGCCCGAGCTCCTACAATGAGCAGTTCTTC. Translating gives CASSQGGPSSYNEQFF.

CDR3: CASSVGAGGMYEQYF. Written as DNA, the CDR3 is TGTGCCAGCAGCGTAGGGGCGGGAGGCATGTACGAGCAGTACTTC. This chain connects TRBV9 to TRBJ2-7, with 8 positions matching TRBD2. Germline V lookup: CDR1 SGDLS, CDR2 YYNGEE. Germline trimming cut 0 bases from V and 4 bases from J; bases unmatched to any gene: 6. The CDR3 has 15 residues.

The V and J genes are TRBV7-2 and TRBJ2-7, with TRBD2 matching over 10 bases. The germline V gene has CDR1 SGHTA and CDR2 FQGNSA. The CDR3 is 15 residues long. Losses at the gene ends were 1 base for V and 6 bases for J; bases not matched to a gene: 6. Here the CDR3 reads CASSLVWLAGVEQYF. The CDR3, as DNA: TGTGCCAGCAGCTTAGTTTGGCTAGCGGGAGTCGAGCAGTACTTC.

The CDR3 nucleotides are TGTGCCAGCAGAATAGCGGGAGGGCCTGACGAGCAGTACTTC. Protein sequence: CASRIAGGPDEQYF. The chain recombines TRBV28 with TRBJ2-7; 11 bases agree with TRBD2. Germline loops: CDR1 MDHEN, CDR2 SYDVKM. Trimming took 6 bases from V and 5 from J; bases not matched to a gene: 6. The CDR3 is made up of 14 amino acids. Combining the CDR3 with reference TRBV28 and TRBJ2-7 gives the whole variable domain DVKVTQSSRYLVKRTGEKVFLECVQDMDHENMFWYRQDPGLGLRLIYFSYDVKMKEKGDIPEGYSVSREKKERFSLILESASTNQTSMYLCASRIAGGPDEQYFGPGTRLTVT.